A selection of T cell receptor beta chains follows, all from one sample in a study of regulatory T cells in long-lasting Graves disease. TCRdb redid the calling of the multiplex PCR reads with MiXCR, one entry per CDR3 protein. Of roughly 430,000 distinct CDR3 sequences listed, roughly 15% are singletons. These data were likewise used in another study, on T cells in Graves' hyperthyroidism and ophthalmopathy.

The sequencing used peripheral blood mononuclear cells (PBMCs), collected at new diagnosis, from a patient treated with antithyroid drugs. The receptors come from a woman in her 30s with Graves disease. Both conserved end residues are part of each CDR3.

v_call,j_call,cdr3_aa
TRBV27,TRBJ2-7,CASSLEGAPYEQYF
TRBV27,TRBJ1-2,CASSLDGQGSGYTF
TRBV28,TRBJ2-1,CASSLYRSNNEQFF
TRBV20-1,TRBJ1-2,CSGISTGSNYGYTF
TRBV7-9,TRBJ2-7,CASSLEYGQGDYEQYF
TRBV20-1,TRBJ1-5,CSARDFSDTTNQPRHF
TRBV15,TRBJ2-1,CATSRDPLPRNGQFF
TRBV18,TRBJ1-2,CASSPPSGQGPDGYTF
TRBV10-3,TRBJ1-5,CAISWDGRRPQHF
TRBV30,TRBJ2-3,CAWRGTSGRAADTQYF
TRBV28,TRBJ2-5,CASSFGIEKETQYF
TRBV5-1,TRBJ2-1,CASSPGLSSHPPGYNEQFF
TRBV20-1,TRBJ2-7,CSAKALKGRSYEQYF
TRBV28,TRBJ1-5,CASSLGRWADSNQPQHF
TRBV7-2,TRBJ2-5,CASSLELQGAGETQYF
TRBV5-1,TRBJ2-3,CASSSELAETQYF
TRBV28,TRBJ2-7,CASSPTSDYYEQYF
TRBV6-2/TRBV6-3,TRBJ1-2,CASSDRTRGGYTF
TRBV28,TRBJ2-7,CASSYGLGYEQYF
TRBV3-1,TRBJ2-1,CASSQEGRGLSNEQFF
TRBV5-1,TRBJ2-2,CASSLERPVTGELFF
TRBV5-5,TRBJ2-1,CASSWGVTGGNEQFF
TRBV19,TRBJ2-1,CASSHSREKKFF
TRBV20-1,TRBJ2-7,CSAAGTSGTYEQYF
TRBV20-1,TRBJ1-2,CSASDWTGATYGYTF
TRBV10-3,TRBJ2-7,CAISADYNNEQYF
TRBV18,TRBJ2-1,CASCVAGVRGSYNEQFF
TRBV3-1,TRBJ1-5,CASSQDPGVRPQHF
TRBV5-1,TRBJ2-1,CASSSQVRANEQFF
TRBV28,TRBJ2-7,CASSLNRGQQASYEQYF
TRBV2,TRBJ2-7,CASSPGTTLYEQYF
TRBV20-1,TRBJ1-1,CSAAGGAGLNTEAFF
TRBV29-1,TRBJ1-5,CSVKGQGGDQPQHF
TRBV5-1,TRBJ2-5,CASSAGQGLKETQYF
TRBV27,TRBJ2-1,CASSIGRYNEQFF
TRBV6-1,TRBJ2-3,CASHSGGEIDTQYF
TRBV4-1,TRBJ2-1,CASSQGLPASSYNEQFF
TRBV12-3/TRBV12-4,TRBJ1-2,CASSSPPGACTF
TRBV6-2/TRBV6-3,TRBJ1-2,CAALTGKINYGYTF
TRBV5-1,TRBJ1-6,CASSSDRADSPLHF
TRBV10-1,TRBJ2-7,CASSERRGAGKQYF
TRBV19,TRBJ1-5,CASSPGQPPIFRGQPQHF
TRBV6-2/TRBV6-3,TRBJ2-1,CASSYALDEQFF
TRBV7-9,TRBJ1-5,CASSPRGEGYNQPQHF